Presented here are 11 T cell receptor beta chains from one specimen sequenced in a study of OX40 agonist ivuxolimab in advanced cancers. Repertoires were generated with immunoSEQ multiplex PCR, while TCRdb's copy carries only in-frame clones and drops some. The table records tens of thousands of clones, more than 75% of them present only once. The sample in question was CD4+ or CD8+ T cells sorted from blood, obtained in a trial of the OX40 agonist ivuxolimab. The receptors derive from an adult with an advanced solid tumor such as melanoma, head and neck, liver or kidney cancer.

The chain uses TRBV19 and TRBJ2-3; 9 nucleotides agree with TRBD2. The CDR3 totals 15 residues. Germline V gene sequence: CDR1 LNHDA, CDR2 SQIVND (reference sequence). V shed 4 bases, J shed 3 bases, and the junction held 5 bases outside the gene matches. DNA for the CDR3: TGTGCCAGTAGTACCATAGCGGGAGTGACAGATACGCAGTATTTT. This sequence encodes CASSTIAGVTDTQYF.

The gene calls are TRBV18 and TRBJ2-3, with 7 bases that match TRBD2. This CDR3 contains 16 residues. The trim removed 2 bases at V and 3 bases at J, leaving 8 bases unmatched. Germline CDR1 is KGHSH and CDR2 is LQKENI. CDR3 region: CASSPAGATLTDTQYF. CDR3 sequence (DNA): TGTGCCAGCTCACCAGCGGGAGCAACGTTAACAGATACGCAGTATTTT.

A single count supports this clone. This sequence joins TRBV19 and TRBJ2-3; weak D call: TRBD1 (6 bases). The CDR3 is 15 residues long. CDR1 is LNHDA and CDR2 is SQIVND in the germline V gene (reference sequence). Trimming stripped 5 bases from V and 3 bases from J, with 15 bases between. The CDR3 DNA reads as TGTGCCAGTAGTGGAACAGGGTTTGGGACAGATACGCAGTATTTT. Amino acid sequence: CASSGTGFGTDTQYF. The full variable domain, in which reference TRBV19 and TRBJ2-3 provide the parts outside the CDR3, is DGGITQSPKYLFRKEGQNVTLSCEQNLNHDAMYWYRQDPGQGLRLIYYSQIVNDFQKGDIAEGYSVSREKKESFPLTVTSAQKNPTAFYLCASSGTGFGTDTQYFGPGTRLTVL.

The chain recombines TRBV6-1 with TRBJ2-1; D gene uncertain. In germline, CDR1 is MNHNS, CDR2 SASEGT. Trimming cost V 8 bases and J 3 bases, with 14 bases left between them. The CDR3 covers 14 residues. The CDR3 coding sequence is TGTGCCAGCCATTTTAGCCCGGGCTACAATGAGCAGTTCTTC. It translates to CASHFSPGYNEQFF.

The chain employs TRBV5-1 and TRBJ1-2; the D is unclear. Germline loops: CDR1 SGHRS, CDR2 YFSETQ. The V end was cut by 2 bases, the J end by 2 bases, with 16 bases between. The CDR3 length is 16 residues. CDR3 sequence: CASSFGLNYTNYGYTF. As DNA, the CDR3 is TGCGCCAGCAGCTTTGGTCTAAATTACACCAACTATGGCTACACCTTC.

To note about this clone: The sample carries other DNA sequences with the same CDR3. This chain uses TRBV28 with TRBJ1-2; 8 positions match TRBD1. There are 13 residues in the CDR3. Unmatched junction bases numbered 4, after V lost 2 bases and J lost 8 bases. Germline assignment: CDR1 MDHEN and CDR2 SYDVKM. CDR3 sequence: CASSLQGARGYTF. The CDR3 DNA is TGTGCCAGCAGTTTACAGGGGGCTCGGGGCTACACCTTC.

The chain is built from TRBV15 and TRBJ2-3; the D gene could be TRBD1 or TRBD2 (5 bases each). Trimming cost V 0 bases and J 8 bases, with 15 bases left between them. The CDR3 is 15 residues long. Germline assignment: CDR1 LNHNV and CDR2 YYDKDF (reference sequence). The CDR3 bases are TGTGCCACCAGCAGAGACCGCCCCGGGGCGGGTACGCAGTATTTT. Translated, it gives CATSRDRPGAGTQYF. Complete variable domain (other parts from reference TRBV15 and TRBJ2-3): DAMVIQNPRYQVTQFGKPVTLSCSQTLNHNVMYWYQQKSSQAPKLLFHYYDKDFNNEADTPDNFQSRRPNTSFCFLDIRSPGLGDTAMYLCATSRDRPGAGTQYFGPGTRLTVL.

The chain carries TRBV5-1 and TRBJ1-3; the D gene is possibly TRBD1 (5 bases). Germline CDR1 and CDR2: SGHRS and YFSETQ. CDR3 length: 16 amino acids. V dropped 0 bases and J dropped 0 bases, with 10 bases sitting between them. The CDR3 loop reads CASSLEGTNSGNTIYF. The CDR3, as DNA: TGCGCCAGCAGCTTGGAGGGGACTAACTCTGGAAACACCATATATTTT.

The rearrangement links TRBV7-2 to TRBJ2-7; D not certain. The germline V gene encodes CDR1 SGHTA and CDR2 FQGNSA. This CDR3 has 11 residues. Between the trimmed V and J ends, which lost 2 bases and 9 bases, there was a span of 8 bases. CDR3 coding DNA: TGTGCCAGCAGCTTAATGGGCCTGCAGTACTTC. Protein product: CASSLMGLQYF.

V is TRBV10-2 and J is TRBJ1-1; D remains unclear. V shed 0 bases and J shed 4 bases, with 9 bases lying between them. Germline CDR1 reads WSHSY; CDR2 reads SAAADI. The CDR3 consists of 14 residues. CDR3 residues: CASSESHRVTEAFF. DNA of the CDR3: TGCGCCAGCAGTGAGTCGCATCGGGTCACTGAAGCTTTCTTT.

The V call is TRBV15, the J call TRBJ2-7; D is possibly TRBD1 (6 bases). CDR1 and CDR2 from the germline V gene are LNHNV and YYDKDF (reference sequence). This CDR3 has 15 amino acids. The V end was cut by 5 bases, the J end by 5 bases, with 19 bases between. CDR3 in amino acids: CATSGFAGVINEQYF. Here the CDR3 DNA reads TGTGCCACCAGCGGATTTGCAGGGGTTATCAACGAGCAGTACTTC.